These 21 T cell receptor beta chains originate from one sample sequenced in a study of technical replicates of blood from four donors. Assay used: immunoSEQ multiplex PCR; TCRdb lists only in-frame clones, some missing. The table records approximately 50,000 clones, about 96% of them present only once. The sample consisted of T cells isolated from PBMCs. All receptors come from a human donor in good health.

The CDR3 sequence is CASSPGGQESYEQYF. The CDR3 DNA sequence: TGTGCCAGCTCCCCAGGAGGACAGGAATCCTACGAGCAGTACTTC. This chain uses TRBV18 with TRBJ2-7; 7 bases map to TRBD1. This CDR3 has 15 residues. V gave up 6 bases and J gave up 1 base; unmatched junction bases: 9. Germline loops: CDR1 KGHSH, CDR2 LQKENI.

This rearrangement joins TRBV10-2 to TRBJ2-2; 14 nucleotides align to TRBD2. The germline gives CDR1 WSHSY, CDR2 SAAADI. After removal of 8 bases from V and 3 bases from J, the junction contained 5 bases not matched to a gene. CDR3 length equals 16 residues. The DNA of the CDR3 is TGCGCCAGCTCCGGGACTAGCGGGAGATACACCGGGGAGCTGTTTTTT. Protein sequence: CASSGTSGRYTGELFF.

The V call is TRBV30, the J call TRBJ2-7; D is uncertain. Trimming left V 0 bases short and J 3 bases short, with 12 bases between. CDR1 and CDR2 from the germline V gene are GTSNPN and SVGIG (reference sequence). The CDR3 runs 14 residues. The CDR3 loop is CAWSVLQSNYEQYF. The CDR3 nucleotides read TGTGCCTGGAGTGTCCTACAGAGCAACTACGAGCAGTACTTC.

The chain is built from TRBV7-2 and TRBJ1-5; 7 positions match TRBD1. After removal of 5 bases from V and 5 bases from J, the junction contained 9 bases not matched to a gene. The CDR3 loop spans 15 amino acids. The germline V gene has CDR1 SGHTA and CDR2 FQGNSA. DNA for the CDR3: TGTGCCAGCAGCCCAACCGGGACAGCTTATCAGCCCCAGCATTTT. Protein: CASSPTGTAYQPQHF.

V usage is TRBV7-2 and J usage is TRBJ1-2, with 7 bases fitting TRBD1. Germline V gives CDR1 SGHTA, CDR2 FQGNSA. Unmatched junction bases numbered 5, after V lost 5 bases and J lost 8 bases. The CDR3 spans 12 residues. CDR3 bases: TGTGCCAGCAGCCTGACAGGGCGAGGCTACACCTTC. Amino acids: CASSLTGRGYTF. Together with reference TRBV7-2 and TRBJ1-2, the CDR3 gives the full variable domain: GAGVSQSPSNKVTEKGKDVELRCDPISGHTALYWYRQSLGQGLEFLIYFQGNSAPDKSGLPSDRFSAERTGGSVSTLTIQRTQQEDSAVYLCASSLTGRGYTFGSGTRLTVV.

The rearrangement joins TRBV2 to TRBJ2-2; a possible D gene is TRBD2 (6 bases). There are 12 residues in the CDR3. V was trimmed by 7 bases and J by 5 bases, leaving 8 bases between them. Looked up from germline, CDR1 is SNHLY and CDR2 is FYNNEI. CDR3 residues: CASIGGTGELFF. In nucleotides, the CDR3 is TGTGCCAGCATCGGGGGAACCGGGGAGCTGTTTTTT.

J is TRBJ2-7 and V is TRBV29-1, with TRBD1 matching 12 bases. The germline CDR1 and CDR2 sequences are SQVTM and ANQGSEA. Unmatched junction bases numbered 4, after V lost 4 bases and J lost 3 bases. This CDR3 is built from 14 residues. DNA for the CDR3: TGCAGCGTTGCCGGGACAGGGGGCGGCTACGAGCAGTACTTC. Protein: CSVAGTGGGYEQYF.

The V and J genes are TRBV5-4 and TRBJ2-7, with 9 bases identical to TRBD1. Germline V gives CDR1 SGHNT, CDR2 YYREEE (reference sequence). V lost 4 bases, J lost 6 bases, and 8 bases stayed unmatched. The CDR3 covers 14 residues. The CDR3 protein is CASSPRQGDREQYF. The DNA of the CDR3 is TGTGCCAGCAGCCCGCGACAGGGGGATCGCGAGCAGTACTTC.

The chain uses TRBV5-4 and TRBJ2-7, with D perhaps TRBD2 (5 bases). CDR3 size: 13 residues. Trimming stripped 0 bases from V and 5 bases from J, with 9 bases between. Per germline, CDR1 SGHNT and CDR2 YYREEE (reference sequence). This chain's CDR3 is CASSLERGDEQYF. DNA for the CDR3: TGTGCCAGCAGCTTGGAACGGGGAGACGAGCAGTACTTC.

Here the CDR3 reads CASSSEGTGAPRGTQYF. The CDR3 DNA is TGCGCCAGCAGCTCAGAAGGGACAGGGGCCCCCCGGGGGACCCAGTACTTC. The J gene is TRBJ2-5, the V gene TRBV5-1; 10 bases line up with TRBD1. Per the germline V gene, CDR1 is SGHRS and CDR2 is YFSETQ. The CDR3 runs 17 residues. J lost 7 bases, V lost 3 bases, and 15 bases had no gene match.

DNA of the CDR3: TGTGCCAGCAGTTCCTGGGGGGGACTAGCAGGAGATACGCAGTATTTT. As protein: CASSSWGGLAGDTQYF. V usage is TRBV9 and J usage is TRBJ2-3, with 9 positions matching TRBD2. After removal of 5 bases from V and 5 bases from J, the junction contained 12 bases not matched to a gene. The CDR3 loop spans 16 amino acids. CDR1 SGDLS and CDR2 YYNGEE come from the germline V gene.

V and J are TRBV7-9 and TRBJ2-7; 7 positions agree with TRBD1. The germline V gene has CDR1 SEHNR and CDR2 FQNEAQ (reference sequence). J lost 2 bases, V lost 6 bases, and 4 bases had no gene match. The CDR3 covers 13 residues. The CDR3 reads CASRMDRTYEQYF. The DNA for the CDR3 is TGTGCCAGCAGGATGGACAGGACCTACGAGCAGTACTTC.

This clone was observed once. This chain uses TRBV6-1 with TRBJ1-5; TRBD1 is a possible D gene (5 bases). V was trimmed by 7 bases and J by 6 bases, leaving 16 bases between them. Germline V gives CDR1 MNHNS, CDR2 SASEGT. The CDR3 sequence is 14 residues long. As DNA, the CDR3 is TGTGCCAGCAACTCGGGGGGTGTGGGTCAGCCCCAGCATTTT. It is translated as CASNSGGVGQPQHF.

The V gene is TRBV9, the J gene TRBJ2-3, with a tentative D call TRBD1 (6 bases). With 2 bases removed from V and 7 bases from J, the gap between germline ends came to 17 bases. CDR3 length: 15 amino acids. Germline values: CDR1 SGDLS, CDR2 YYNGEE. In DNA, the CDR3 is TGTGCCAGCAGCGTGGGGACAAATGGTTGGAATACGCAGTATTTT. It specifies CASSVGTNGWNTQYF.

The CDR3 DNA reads as TGTGCCAGCAGCTTTACAGGGTTGGAGACCCAGTACTTC. This gives the protein CASSFTGLETQYF. The gene calls are TRBV7-3 and TRBJ2-5, with D perhaps TRBD1 (6 bases). V lost 3 bases to trimming and J lost 5 bases, with 10 bases between them. This CDR3 spans 13 amino acids. Germline V lookup: CDR1 SGHTA, CDR2 FQGTGA.

The J gene is TRBJ2-2, the V gene TRBV18; D gene ambiguous. There are 13 residues in the CDR3. V lost 3 bases, J lost 8 bases, and 10 bases lay in between. Germline assignment: CDR1 KGHSH and CDR2 LQKENI. As DNA, the CDR3 is TGTGCCAGCTCACCTTCCGAAGCAGGGGAGCTGTTTTTT. Translated, it gives CASSPSEAGELFF.

The J gene is TRBJ2-1, the V gene TRBV7-8; TRBD2 matches 7 bases. CDR1 and CDR2 from the germline V gene are SGHVS and FQNEAQ. With 6 bases clipped from V and 7 bases from J, the junction kept 15 bases outside the gene matches. This CDR3 region has 16 residues. CDR3 loop: CASRPRGVAGQNEQFF. DNA of the CDR3: TGTGCCAGCAGGCCAAGAGGGGTAGCGGGTCAAAATGAGCAGTTCTTC.

The genes are TRBV19 and TRBJ2-7, with 7 bases lining up with TRBD1. The ends lost 3 bases at V and 4 bases at J; junction bases unmatched: 9. Germline V gene lookup returns CDR1 LNHDA and CDR2 SQIVND (reference sequence). This CDR3 has 15 residues. The CDR3 spells CASSISTGIIYEQYF. DNA for the CDR3: TGTGCCAGTAGTATCTCGACAGGGATAATATACGAGCAGTACTTC.

CDR3 nucleotide sequence: TGCGCCAGCAGCCAAGATTCGACAGGGTTGGCCCCTGACTATGGCTACACCTTC. This sequence encodes CASSQDSTGLAPDYGYTF. The rearrangement joins TRBV4-3 to TRBJ1-2; 7 nucleotides line up with TRBD1. With V trimmed by 0 bases and J by 3 bases, 13 bases remained unmatched. The germline CDR1 and CDR2 sequences are LGHNA and YSLEER. This CDR3 contains 18 residues.

The chain combines TRBV30 with TRBJ1-4, with D unclear. The germline V and J ends were trimmed by 0 bases and 10 bases, with 15 bases remaining between them. Germline CDR1 reads GTSNPN; CDR2 reads SVGIG (reference sequence). This CDR3 is built from 14 residues. The CDR3: CAWSVLQGRGKLFF. For the CDR3, the DNA is TGTGCCTGGAGTGTACTGCAAGGGAGAGGAAAACTGTTTTTT. Together with reference TRBV30 and TRBJ1-4, the CDR3 gives the full variable domain: SQTIHQWPATLVQPVGSPLSLECTVEGTSNPNLYWYRQAAGRGLQLLFYSVGIGQISSEVPQNLSASRPQDRQFILSSKKLLLSDSGFYLCAWSVLQGRGKLFFGSGTQLSVL.

The V call is TRBV4-3, the J call TRBJ2-3, with 9 bases that match TRBD1. CDR1 is LGHNA and CDR2 is YSLEER in the germline V gene. The CDR3 loop spans 16 amino acids. With 0 bases clipped from V and 2 bases from J, the junction kept 3 bases outside the gene matches. CDR3 sequence (DNA): TGCGCCAGCAGCCAAGAGGACAGGGGACTCACAGATACGCAGTATTTT. Its translation: CASSQEDRGLTDTQYF.